The T cell receptor beta chain under discussion was sequenced for a study of vaccination effects on CD4 cells after COVID-19. Overall study: The median interval between the second dose and post-vaccine sampling was 72 days. Findings of the study overall: Convalescent patients numbered few in the study; early post-infection timepoints were missing entirely.

A remark on this clone: Its antigen is still unknown.

Using immunoSEQ multiplex PCR, the repertoire was profiled, and TCRdb retains in-frame clones only, with some absent. This repertoire shows approximately 40,000 clones, over 65% found once; its top ten account for around 3.5%. CD4+ T cells were isolated after 10 days of culture. From March to December 2020, the person had a SARS-CoV-2 infection that was confirmed by PCR. Participants were vaccinated with two doses of either the BNT162b2 or mRNA-1273 vaccine. The clonotype originates from a human donor who had a prior SARS-CoV-2 infection. This specimen consisted of CD4+ T cells from PBMCs cultured without peptide, obtained after COVID-19 vaccination.

The CDR3 sequence: CASSPPGGRETQYF. The CDR3 DNA follows: TGTGCCAGCAGTCCCCCGGGGGGGAGAGAGACCCAGTACTTC. This chain uses TRBV6-6 with TRBJ2-5; 8 nucleotides match TRBD2. In germline, CDR1 is MNHNY, CDR2 SVGAGI (reference sequence). The CDR3 runs 14 residues. Germline trimming cut 5 bases from V and 4 bases from J; bases unmatched to any gene: 6.